The 12 T cell receptor beta chains below come from one sample, sequenced in a study of cytomegalovirus exposure and HLA in healthy donors. PCR primers comprised 60 Vbeta and 13 Jbeta primers. Method: immunoSEQ multiplex PCR; TCRdb's copy keeps in-frame clones and lacks some. The sample has 120,000 to 150,000 clones, over 80% seen once. The source material was PBMCs. These receptors were collected from a female donor in good health and CMV-seronegative.

DNA of the CDR3: TGTGCCAGTAGCCGGGGACAGGGGGCCCGCGAGCAGTACTTC. Amino acids: CASSRGQGAREQYF. This chain uses TRBV19 with TRBJ2-7; 12 positions match TRBD1. The CDR3 is 14 amino acids. The V gene end was trimmed by 6 bases and the J gene end by 6 bases; junction bases not matched to a gene: 6. CDR1 is LNHDA and CDR2 is SQIVND in the germline V gene (reference sequence).

This rearrangement joins TRBV29-1 to TRBJ1-2, with no clear D. The V end was cut by 5 bases, the J end by 0 bases, with 4 bases between. The CDR3 covers 11 residues. CDR1 and CDR2 from the germline V gene are SQVTM and ANQGSEA. The CDR3 is CSVLANYGYTF. CDR3 in DNA: TGCAGCGTTCTAGCTAACTATGGCTACACCTTC.

The rearrangement joins TRBV11-2 to TRBJ2-5; TRBD2 is a possible D gene (5 bases). The CDR3 is 13 amino acids. Germline CDR1 reads SGHAT; CDR2 reads FQNNGV. The germline V and J ends were trimmed by 4 bases and 5 bases, with 11 bases remaining between them. CDR3 loop: CASSSAGEETQYF. The CDR3 nucleotides are TGTGCCAGCAGCTCCGCCGGGGAGGAGACCCAGTACTTC.

The chain recombines TRBV7-2 with TRBJ1-5; D is ambiguous. Trimming removed 4 bases from V and 4 bases from J, with 5 bases in between. Germline CDR1 reads SGHTA; CDR2 reads FQGNSA. This CDR3 contains 12 residues. The CDR3 DNA is TGTGCCAGCAGCTCAACAAATCAGCCCCAGCATTTT. Translation gives CASSSTNQPQHF.

The rearrangement joins TRBV2 to TRBJ1-5; 8 nucleotides agree with TRBD1. V trimming: 6 bases; J trimming: 4 bases; junction bases outside the gene matches: 8. CDR3 length: 15 amino acids. Germline CDR1 is SNHLY and CDR2 is FYNNEI. Here the CDR3 DNA reads TGTGCCAGCAGGGTCGACAGGGGAGCAAATCAGCCCCAGCATTTT. This gives the protein CASRVDRGANQPQHF.

For this clone: This sample includes further DNA sequences coding for the same CDR3. The rearrangement joins TRBV28 to TRBJ1-2, with D uncertain. The CDR3 is made up of 13 amino acids. Germline V CDR1 and CDR2: MDHEN, SYDVKM. V dropped 2 bases and J dropped 5 bases, with 9 bases sitting between them. As DNA, the CDR3 is TGTGCCAGCAGTTTAAGAGGGCTATATGGCTACACCTTC. It is translated as CASSLRGLYGYTF.

The CDR3 DNA reads as TGTGCCAGTAGTATAGCAGGGGGCAATCAGCCCCAGCATTTT. Protein product: CASSIAGGNQPQHF. The genes are TRBV19 and TRBJ1-5; D perhaps matches TRBD1 (6 bases). Germline V gene lookup returns CDR1 LNHDA and CDR2 SQIVND (reference sequence). Deletions cut 1 base from V and 2 bases from J, with 6 bases between. There are 14 residues in the CDR3.

This chain uses TRBV28 with TRBJ2-6; 9 nucleotides match TRBD1. In germline, CDR1 is MDHEN, CDR2 SYDVKM. Losses at the gene ends were 0 bases for V and 0 bases for J; bases not matched to a gene: 9. This CDR3 is built from 20 residues. DNA for the CDR3: TGTGCCAGCAGTTTATGGGTTGGGACAGGGATGAACTCTGGGGCCAACGTCCTGACTTTC. This sequence encodes CASSLWVGTGMNSGANVLTF.

The gene calls are TRBV6-6 and TRBJ2-7, with TRBD1 identical over 9 bases. Germline-derived CDR1 and CDR2 are MNHNY and SVGAGI (reference sequence). There are 15 residues in the CDR3. J gave up 2 bases and V 6 bases, and 8 bases lay outside the gene matches. CDR3 sequence (DNA): TGTGCCAGCAGAGAACCCGGGACAGGGCCCTACGAGCAGTACTTC. Protein product: CASREPGTGPYEQYF.

The chain links TRBV7-9 to TRBJ2-4, with TRBD1 matching over 7 bases. J was trimmed by 3 bases and V by 5 bases; bases with no gene match: 7. The CDR3 has 15 amino acids. Per germline, CDR1 SEHNR and CDR2 FQNEAQ (reference sequence). The chain's CDR3 is CASSPTGLDKNIQYF. CDR3 bases: TGTGCCAGCAGCCCGACAGGGTTAGACAAAAACATTCAGTACTTC. The full variable domain, completed using reference TRBV7-9 and TRBJ2-4, is DTGVSQNPRHKITKRGQNVTFRCDPISEHNRLYWYRQTLGQGPEFLTYFQNEAQLEKSRLLSDRFSAERPKGSFSTLEIQRTEQGDSAMYLCASSPTGLDKNIQYFGAGTRLSVL.

The chain couples TRBV28 to TRBJ2-3, with 8 bases that match TRBD2. The CDR3 is 15 residues long. CDR1 and CDR2 (germline): MDHEN, SYDVKM. V was clipped by 8 bases and J by 2 bases; unmatched bases: 9. Here the CDR3 DNA reads TGTGCCAGCCAGGGGCTAGCGGGCCCCACAGATACGCAGTATTTT. It is translated as CASQGLAGPTDTQYF.

The chain joins TRBV27 to TRBJ2-7, with D uncertain. This CDR3 contains 14 residues. Deletions cut 5 bases from V and 1 base from J, with 12 bases between. From germline, CDR1 is MNHEY and CDR2 SMNVEV (reference sequence). CDR3 in amino acids: CASSVTYPSYEQYF. The DNA of the CDR3 is TGTGCCAGCAGTGTCACCTACCCGTCCTACGAGCAGTACTTC.